This is a list of T cell receptor beta chains from one sample in a study of Graves' ophthalmopathy and Graves' hyperthyroidism. TCRdb analysed the multiplex PCR reads with MiXCR anew, one entry per CDR3 protein. The data show 350,000 to 400,000 distinct CDR3 sequences, with around 17% seen just once and about 1.6% held by the top ten. Material for sequencing was peripheral blood. The receptors stem from a woman aged 18-35 years with Graves' ophthalmopathy. Each CDR3 is given with its conserved first and last residue. A D gene is named only where the DNA matches it firmly. Part of the rows lack a size; the others show once, few, many or a class for expanded clones.

D	J	V	size	length	DNA	CDR3
TRBD2	TRBJ2-2	TRBV10-1	many	12	TGTGCCAGCAGTGGGGGGGCCGGGGAGCTGTTTTTT	CASSGGAGELFF
TRBD1	TRBJ1-5	TRBV28	many	17	TGTGCCAGCAGTTTATCGTCTGCGTACAGGGGGGATCAGCCCCAGCATTTT	CASSLSSAYRGDQPQHF
TRBD1	TRBJ1-3	TRBV3-1	.	19	TGTGCCAGCAGCCAGGCTAGACCGGGACAGGAGTTCTCTGGAAACACCATATATTTT	CASSQARPGQEFSGNTIYF
.	TRBJ2-3	TRBV6-5	many	14	TGTGCCAGCAGTTCTGGTCTACACACAGATACGCAGTATTTT	CASSSGLHTDTQYF
TRBD2	TRBJ2-5	TRBV7-2	many	15	TGTGCCAGCAGCTTAGGTCTAGCGGTCCGCGAGACCCAGTACTTC	CASSLGLAVRETQYF
.	TRBJ1-2	TRBV6-1	many	15	TGTGCCAGCAGTGAAGCGGCGAGGACTAACTATGGCTACACCTTC	CASSEAARTNYGYTF
TRBD1	TRBJ1-1	TRBV28	many	15	TGTGCCAGCAGTACCTACAGGGGGCGAGACACTGAAGCTTTCTTT	CASSTYRGRDTEAFF
.	TRBJ1-1	TRBV24-1	many	13	TGTGCCACCAGTGACCCTCCTGGCAGTGAAGCTTTCTTT	CATSDPPGSEAFF
TRBD1	TRBJ2-7	TRBV28	.	15	TGTGCCAGCAGCCCGAGGGACAGGGAAACGAGCGAGCAGTACTTC	CASSPRDRETSEQYF
TRBD1	TRBJ1-2	TRBV28	many	13	TGTGCCAGCAAATCTAGACAGGGGTATGGCTACACCTTC	CASKSRQGYGYTF
TRBD1	TRBJ1-2	TRBV6-5	many	14	TGTGCCAGCGGTCCCACAGGGGGCTTCGCTGGCTACACCTTC	CASGPTGGFAGYTF
TRBD1	TRBJ2-2	TRBV20-1	many	17	TGCAGTGCTAGAGATCGAATAAAGGGACAGGGTGCCGGGGAGCTGTTTTTT	CSARDRIKGQGAGELFF
TRBD1	TRBJ2-2	TRBV27	few	14	TGTGCCAGCAGCCCGGGACAGTTGTACGGGGAGCTGTTTTTT	CASSPGQLYGELFF
.	TRBJ2-5	TRBV24-1	many	13	TGTGCCACCAGTGACCGGGACCAAGAGACCCAGTACTTC	CATSDRDQETQYF
.	TRBJ1-1	TRBV5-1	many	13	TGCGCCAGCAGCTTAACGACCGACACTGAAGCTTTCTTT	CASSLTTDTEAFF
.	TRBJ2-5	TRBV12-3/TRBV12-4	few	14	TGTGCCAGCAGTTTTCAGGGTACTCAAGAGACCCAGTACTTC	CASSFQGTQETQYF
.	TRBJ2-7	TRBV11-2	many	18	TGTGCCAGCAGCTTAGGTGCGGCACTTACTAGGAGCTCCTACGAGCAGTACTTC	CASSLGAALTRSSYEQYF
.	TRBJ1-2	TRBV20-1	.	14	TGCAGTGCTAGAGATCTGAAGGGTCCCTATGGCTACACCTTC	CSARDLKGPYGYTF
.	TRBJ2-4	TRBV27	many	16	TGTGCCAGCAGTTTATCGATCGGCCTAGCCAAAAACATTCAGTACTTC	CASSLSIGLAKNIQYF
TRBD1	TRBJ1-1	TRBV6-2/TRBV6-3	many	15	TGTGCCAGCAGCAAGGGACAGGGTAAAAACACTGAAGCTTTCTTT	CASSKGQGKNTEAFF
TRBD1	TRBJ1-5	TRBV12-3/TRBV12-4	many	15	TGTGCCAGCAGTTCTCAACAGGGGGCAGGTCAGCCCCAGCATTTT	CASSSQQGAGQPQHF
.	TRBJ2-7	TRBV20-1	many	15	TGCAGTGCTAGAGTTCTGACGGGTCGCTCCTACGAGCAGTACTTC	CSARVLTGRSYEQYF
.	TRBJ2-7	TRBV7-8	few	14	TGTGCCAGCAGCTGGGGTGCAGGGTTCTACGAGCAGTACTTC	CASSWGAGFYEQYF
.	TRBJ1-1	TRBV4-3	many	15	TGCGCCAGCAGCCAAGAAGGGAGCCGGTCGGGAGAAGCTTTCTTT	CASSQEGSRSGEAFF
.	TRBJ2-7	TRBV12-3/TRBV12-4	many	15	TGTGCCAGCAGTGCAGGGGCAGGGACTGCAGTCGTCCGGTACTTC	CASSAGAGTAVVRYF
.	TRBJ1-5	TRBV6-4	many	16	TGTGCCAGCAGTGACTCTTGGCGGGGTAGCAATCAGCCCCAGCATTTT	CASSDSWRGSNQPQHF
TRBD1	TRBJ1-2	TRBV24-1	many	17	TGTGCCACCAGTGAGGGTGACAGGGCCCTCGGAAGCTATGGCTACACCTTC	CATSEGDRALGSYGYTF
.	TRBJ2-5	TRBV6-1	.	13	TGTGCCAGCAGTGACTTACTCCAAGAGACCCAGTACTTC	CASSDLLQETQYF
.	TRBJ2-7	TRBV5-6	many	17	TGTGCCAGCAGCTTGGAATCCGGGACCTATCTATCCTACGAGCAGTACTTC	CASSLESGTYLSYEQYF
.	TRBJ1-2	TRBV2	once	14	TGTGCCAGCAGTGGTGACGTGCCGGGGAATGGCTACACCTTC	CASSGDVPGNGYTF
.	TRBJ2-7	TRBV3-1	many	15	TGTGCCAGCAGCCGCGTGTCAGGGGCGCCCCACGAGCAGTACTTC	CASSRVSGAPHEQYF
TRBD2	TRBJ2-2	TRBV12-3/TRBV12-4	many	15	TGTGCCAGCAGGCGGACTAGCGGGAACACCGGGGAGCTGTTTTTT	CASRRTSGNTGELFF
.	TRBJ2-7	TRBV4-1	.	15	TGCGCCAGCAGTCCACCGGGCCGACAAGCCTACGAGCAGTACTTC	CASSPPGRQAYEQYF
.	TRBJ2-4	TRBV19	many	17	TGTGCCAGTAGTTCCCGGGATACTCTTAGAACCAAAAACATTCAGTACTTC	CASSSRDTLRTKNIQYF
TRBD2	TRBJ2-7	TRBV4-2	.	18	TGTGCCAGCAGCCCCCCGAGCGGGACTGGGTATAGCTCCTACGAGCAGTACTTC	CASSPPSGTGYSSYEQYF
.	TRBJ2-5	TRBV10-3	many	15	TGTGCCATCAGTGAAGAAGGTTCTACTCGGGAGACCCAGTACTTC	CAISEEGSTRETQYF
.	TRBJ2-7	TRBV6-1	many	14	TGTGCCAGCAGCCCCGAGGGGTTCTCCTACGAGCAGTACTTC	CASSPEGFSYEQYF
.	TRBJ1-5	TRBV4-3	few	15	TGCGCCAGCAGCCAAGATCCCCTGGGCAATCAGCCCCAGCATTTT	CASSQDPLGNQPQHF
.	TRBJ1-1	TRBV19	many	15	TGTGCCAGTAGTATAGTTCGAGGAGGGAACACTGAAGCTTTCTTT	CASSIVRGGNTEAFF
TRBD2	TRBJ2-7	TRBV5-1	.	19	TGCGCCAGCAGTCCTGGGATCCCCCTAGCGGGACTCTCGAGCCACGAGCAGTACTTC	CASSPGIPLAGLSSHEQYF
.	TRBJ2-2	TRBV6-2/TRBV6-3	few	14	TGTGCCAGCAGCCGGACCCTAGGGACCGGGGAGCTGTTTTTT	CASSRTLGTGELFF
.	TRBJ1-1	TRBV11-1	many	16	TGTGCCAGCAGCTTTTCAATCGGACCGATGAACACTGAAGCTTTCTTT	CASSFSIGPMNTEAFF
.	TRBJ2-7	TRBV19	many	15	TGTGCCAGTAGTCGACAGGCCGGGGGCCTGTACGAGCAGTACTTC	CASSRQAGGLYEQYF
.	TRBJ2-6	TRBV15	many	14	TGTGCCACCAGCAGGAACACCGGGGCCAACGTCCTGACTTTC	CATSRNTGANVLTF
.	TRBJ1-5	TRBV30	many	13	TGTGCCTGGAGCGCCGGACAGTCTAAACCCCAGCATTTT	CAWSAGQSKPQHF
TRBD1	TRBJ2-4	TRBV19	many	14	TGTGCCAGTAGTAACCCAGGGGGCCAAAACATTCAGTACTTC	CASSNPGGQNIQYF
.	TRBJ1-1	TRBV30	many	12	TGTGCCTGGAGGTTTAGGACAGCTGAAGCTTTCTTT	CAWRFRTAEAFF
.	TRBJ1-2	TRBV27	many	13	TGTGCCAGCTCCCACGGACAAGACTATGGCTACACCTTC	CASSHGQDYGYTF
.	TRBJ1-2	TRBV3-1	many	13	TGTGCCAGCAGCCAAGTGAAACAGTATGGCTACACCTTC	CASSQVKQYGYTF
TRBD1	TRBJ2-5	TRBV12-3/TRBV12-4	.	12	TGTGCCAGCAGGACAGGGCGTGAGACCCAGTACTTC	CASRTGRETQYF
TRBD2	TRBJ2-7	TRBV6-2/TRBV6-3	.	13	TGTGCCAGCAGTTTCCTAGCGGGGAGCGAGCAGTACTTC	CASSFLAGSEQYF
.	TRBJ2-7	TRBV29-1	many	14	TGCAGCGTTGTTCGTGACAGGAGCTCCTACGAGCAGTACTTC	CSVVRDRSSYEQYF
.	TRBJ1-1	TRBV27	many	14	TGTGCCAGCAGTTCGTGGGCAAGGAACACTGAAGCTTTCTTT	CASSSWARNTEAFF
.	TRBJ2-2	TRBV6-5	.	15	TGTGCCAGCAGTTACTTGGGAACCAGCGCGGGGGAGCTGTTTTTT	CASSYLGTSAGELFF
TRBD1	TRBJ1-1	TRBV28	many	16	TGTGCCAGCAGCCGGCCCCGACAGGGGATGAACACTGAAGCTTTCTTT	CASSRPRQGMNTEAFF
.	TRBJ2-7	TRBV6-2/TRBV6-3	.	13	TGTGCCAGCGTTCTGGCGGTCCCCTACGAGCAGTACTTC	CASVLAVPYEQYF
.	TRBJ1-2	TRBV6-5	many	12	TGTGCCAGCAGTTCCCAGACGGATGGCTACACCTTC	CASSSQTDGYTF
.	TRBJ2-7	TRBV6-2/TRBV6-3	many	13	TGTGCCAGCAGATTGGGGGGCGGAGTCGAGCAGTACTTC	CASRLGGGVEQYF